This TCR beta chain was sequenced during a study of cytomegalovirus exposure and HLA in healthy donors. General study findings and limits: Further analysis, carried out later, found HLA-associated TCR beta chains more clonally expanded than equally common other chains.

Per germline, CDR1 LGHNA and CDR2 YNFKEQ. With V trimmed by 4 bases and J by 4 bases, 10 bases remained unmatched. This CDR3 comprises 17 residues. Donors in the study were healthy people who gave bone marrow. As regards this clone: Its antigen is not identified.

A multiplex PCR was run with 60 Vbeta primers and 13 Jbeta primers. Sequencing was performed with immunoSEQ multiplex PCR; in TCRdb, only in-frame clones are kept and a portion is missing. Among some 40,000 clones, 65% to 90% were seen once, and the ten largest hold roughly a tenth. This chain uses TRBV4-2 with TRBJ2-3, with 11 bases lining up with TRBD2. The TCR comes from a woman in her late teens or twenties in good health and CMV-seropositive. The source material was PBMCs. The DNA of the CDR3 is TGTGCCAGCAGCCGATTCCTAGCGGGAGGTGGTGCAGATACGCAGTATTTT. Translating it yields CASSRFLAGGGADTQYF.